This T cell receptor (beta chain) stems from a study of cytomegalovirus exposure and HLA in healthy donors. PCR used 60 Vbeta primers and 13 Jbeta primers. Method: immunoSEQ multiplex PCR; TCRdb's copy keeps in-frame clones and lacks some. The table records some 160,000 clones, around 80% of them present only once. The germline V and J ends were trimmed by 8 bases and 2 bases, with 9 bases remaining between them. This CDR3 has 12 amino acids. Germline V gene lookup returns CDR1 MNHEY and CDR2 SMNVEV (reference sequence). This clone came up a few times. The sequence derives from a male donor in good health and CMV-seronegative. This rearrangement joins TRBV27 to TRBJ1-2; D remains unclear. The sequencing input was PBMCs. The CDR3 is CASGGPNYGYTF. Written as DNA, the CDR3 is TGTGCCAGCGGAGGTCCCAACTATGGCTACACCTTC.